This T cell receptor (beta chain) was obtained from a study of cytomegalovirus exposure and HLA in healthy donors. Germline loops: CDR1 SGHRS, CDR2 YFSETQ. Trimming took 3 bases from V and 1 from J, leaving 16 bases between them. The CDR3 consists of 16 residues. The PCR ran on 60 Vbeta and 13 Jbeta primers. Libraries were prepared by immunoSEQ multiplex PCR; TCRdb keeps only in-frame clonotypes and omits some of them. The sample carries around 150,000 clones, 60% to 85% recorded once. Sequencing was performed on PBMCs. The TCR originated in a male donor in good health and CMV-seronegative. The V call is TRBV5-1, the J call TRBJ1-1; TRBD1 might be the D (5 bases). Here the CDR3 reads CASSWAGTSPNTEAFF. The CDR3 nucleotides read TGCGCCAGCAGCTGGGCGGGGACGTCGCCGAACACTGAAGCTTTCTTT.